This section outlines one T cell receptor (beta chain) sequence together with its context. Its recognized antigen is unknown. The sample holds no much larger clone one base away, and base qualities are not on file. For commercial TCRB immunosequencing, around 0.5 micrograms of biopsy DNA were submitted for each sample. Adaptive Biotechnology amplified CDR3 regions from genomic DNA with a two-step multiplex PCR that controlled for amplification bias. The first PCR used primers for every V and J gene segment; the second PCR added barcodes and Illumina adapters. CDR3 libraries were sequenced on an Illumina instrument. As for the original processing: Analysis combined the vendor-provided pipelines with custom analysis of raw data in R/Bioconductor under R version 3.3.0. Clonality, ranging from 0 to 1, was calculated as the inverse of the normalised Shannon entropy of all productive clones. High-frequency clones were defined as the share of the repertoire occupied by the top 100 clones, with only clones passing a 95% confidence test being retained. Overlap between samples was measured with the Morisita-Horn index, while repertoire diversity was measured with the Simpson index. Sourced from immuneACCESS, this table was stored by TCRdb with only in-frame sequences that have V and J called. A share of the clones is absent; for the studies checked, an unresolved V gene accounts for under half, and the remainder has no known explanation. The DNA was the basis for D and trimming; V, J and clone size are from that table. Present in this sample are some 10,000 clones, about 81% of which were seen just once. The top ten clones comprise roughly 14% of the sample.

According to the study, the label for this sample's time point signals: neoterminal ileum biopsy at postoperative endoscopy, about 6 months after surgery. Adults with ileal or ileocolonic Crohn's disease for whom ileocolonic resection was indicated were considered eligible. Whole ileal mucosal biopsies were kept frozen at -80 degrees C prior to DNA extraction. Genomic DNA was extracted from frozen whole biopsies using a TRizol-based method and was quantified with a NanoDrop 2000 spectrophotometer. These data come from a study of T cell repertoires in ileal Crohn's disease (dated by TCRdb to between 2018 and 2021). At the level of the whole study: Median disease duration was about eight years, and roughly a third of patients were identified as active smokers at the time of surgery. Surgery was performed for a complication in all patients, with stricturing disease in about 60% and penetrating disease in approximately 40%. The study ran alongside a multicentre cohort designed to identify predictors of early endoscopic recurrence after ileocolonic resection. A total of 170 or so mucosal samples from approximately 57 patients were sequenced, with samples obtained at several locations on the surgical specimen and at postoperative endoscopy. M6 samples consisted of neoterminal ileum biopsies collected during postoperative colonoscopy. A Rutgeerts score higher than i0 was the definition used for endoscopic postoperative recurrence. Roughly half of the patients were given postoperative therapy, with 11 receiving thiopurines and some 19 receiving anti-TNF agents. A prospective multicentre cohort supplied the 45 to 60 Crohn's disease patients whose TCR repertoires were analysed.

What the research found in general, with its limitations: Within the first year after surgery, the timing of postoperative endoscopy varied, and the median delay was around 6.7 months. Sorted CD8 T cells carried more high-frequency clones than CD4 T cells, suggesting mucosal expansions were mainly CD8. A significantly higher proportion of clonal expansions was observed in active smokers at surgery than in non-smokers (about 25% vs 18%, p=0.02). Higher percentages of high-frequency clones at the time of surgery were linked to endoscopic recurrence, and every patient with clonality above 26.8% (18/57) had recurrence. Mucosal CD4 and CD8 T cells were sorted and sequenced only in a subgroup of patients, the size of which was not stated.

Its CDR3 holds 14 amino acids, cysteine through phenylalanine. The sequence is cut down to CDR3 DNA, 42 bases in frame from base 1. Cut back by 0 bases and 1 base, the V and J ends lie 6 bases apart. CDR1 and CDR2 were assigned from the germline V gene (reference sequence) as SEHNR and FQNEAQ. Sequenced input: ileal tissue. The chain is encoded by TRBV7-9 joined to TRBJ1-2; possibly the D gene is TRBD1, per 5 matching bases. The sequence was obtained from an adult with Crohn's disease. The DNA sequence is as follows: TGTGCCAGCAGCTTAGCAGGGGATAACTATGGCTACACCTTC. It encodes CASSLAGDNYGYTF.